This is a list of T cell receptor beta chains from one sample in a study of T cell responses to AZD1222 COVID-19 vaccine. Sequencing was performed with immunoSEQ multiplex PCR; in TCRdb, only in-frame clones are kept and a portion is missing. The sample carries 57,000 or so clones, 65% to 80% recorded once. Sequences were derived from peripheral blood, sampled 28 days after the second AZD1222 dose. The receptors originated from an adult who received the AZD1222 COVID-19 vaccine. The CDR3 runs from the conserved cysteine through the conserved F or W. The D gene is left open where the match is weak. For some rows the clone size is stated as once, few or many, or as a class when expanded; others skip it.

V gene	clone size	J gene	D gene	CDR3 DNA	CDR3 protein
TRBV13	-	TRBJ2-7	-	TGTGCCAGCAGCTTAGGCCGGGAGAGGAGGGGAGGTTACGAGCAGTACTTC	CASSLGRERRGGYEQYF
TRBV7-5	few	TRBJ1-3	-	TGTGCCCCCCTGGACGGGGGTCCCGGTGGTACGGGAAACACCATATATTTT	CAPLDGGPGGTGNTIYF
TRBV27	-	TRBJ2-5	-	TGTGCCAGCAGTTTATCGTCAAGAGGAGAGACCCAGTACTTC	CASSLSSRGETQYF
TRBV6-5	few	TRBJ2-2	-	TGTGCCAGCAGTCATAGACCGGTCCGCGGGGAGCTGTTTTTT	CASSHRPVRGELFF
TRBV7-6	few	TRBJ2-2	-	TGTGCCAGCAGCTTAGGATCGGTCGGGGAGCTGTTTTTT	CASSLGSVGELFF
TRBV7-9	-	TRBJ2-5	-	TGTGCCAGCAGCTTGGACTACCGGAGTGATCGGGCCCAGTACTTC	CASSLDYRSDRAQYF
TRBV7-3	-	TRBJ2-1	-	TGTGCCAGCAGCCCTGAACCTGGCGGGTCCTATGAGCAGTTCTTC	CASSPEPGGSYEQFF
TRBV12-3/TRBV12-4	-	TRBJ1-2	-	TGTGCCAGCAGTTTTGGGTATGGCTACACCTTC	CASSFGYGYTF
TRBV6-1	-	TRBJ1-2	TRBD1	TGTGCCAGCAGTGCAGACTTGGGACAGGGTATGGGCTATGGCTACACCTTC	CASSADLGQGMGYGYTF
TRBV11-3	-	TRBJ1-1	-	TGTGCCAGCAGCTTAAGGAACACTGAAGCTTTCTTT	CASSLRNTEAFF
TRBV6-5	once	TRBJ1-4	-	TGTGCCAGCAGTCACGCGGGGGCTAATGAAAAACTGTTTTTT	CASSHAGANEKLFF
TRBV15	-	TRBJ1-1	-	TGTGCCACCACCCGCCGGGGATCGGTAAACACTGAAGCTTTCTTT	CATTRRGSVNTEAFF
TRBV29-1	-	TRBJ1-1	-	TGCAGCGCCTCCCCGGGCTGGGGAGCTTTCTTT	CSASPGWGAFF
TRBV7-2	-	TRBJ2-3	-	TGTGCCAGCAGCTTAAAGGCGGGGAGAGATACGCAGTATTTT	CASSLKAGRDTQYF
TRBV30	-	TRBJ2-7	-	TGTGCCTGGAGTGTACGAAGGCTAAGCGAGCAGTACTTC	CAWSVRRLSEQYF
TRBV2	-	TRBJ2-5	TRBD2	TGTGCCAGCACTCGGGCAGAACTAGCGGTTTCCCAGTACTTC	CASTRAELAVSQYF
TRBV6-1	-	TRBJ1-3	-	TGTGCCAGCAGTGAGGTCTCGGGCCATTATGGAAACACCATATATTTT	CASSEVSGHYGNTIYF
TRBV14	once	TRBJ1-2	-	TGTGCCAGCAGCTACGGGACTGTTCGTGGCTACACCTTC	CASSYGTVRGYTF
TRBV28	few	TRBJ1-2	TRBD1	TGTGCGACACAGGGGAACTATGGCTACACCTTC	CATQGNYGYTF
TRBV20-1	-	TRBJ1-5	-	TGCAGTGCTAGTTTGGGGTCCAATCAGCCCCAGCATTTT	CSASLGSNQPQHF
TRBV7-9	-	TRBJ2-6	TRBD1	TGTGCCAGCAGCTTCGTGGGACAGGGTAGCTCTGGGGCCAACGTCCTGACTTTC	CASSFVGQGSSGANVLTF
TRBV19	-	TRBJ2-7	TRBD1	TGTGCCAGTAGCGGACAGGGACAATCCCCCTACGAGCAGTACTTC	CASSGQGQSPYEQYF
TRBV4-2	-	TRBJ2-2	TRBD2	TGTGCCAGCAGCCACGGACCGGGACTAGCGGGGGGCGTAAACACCGGGGAGCTGTTTTTT	CASSHGPGLAGGVNTGELFF
TRBV19	once	TRBJ1-4	-	TGTGCCAGTAGTATCGGACAGATGCGTAATGAAAAACTGTTTTTT	CASSIGQMRNEKLFF
TRBV5-6	once	TRBJ1-2	-	TGTGCCAGCAGCTCTACTCGGGGCGGCTACACCTTC	CASSSTRGGYTF
TRBV19	-	TRBJ1-6	-	TGTGCCAGTAGTATCTCGAGCGAAGCAAGCTCCTATAATTCACCCCTCCACTTT	CASSISSEASSYNSPLHF
TRBV5-1	-	TRBJ2-2	-	TGCGCCAGCAGCTCGCTATTGAACACCGGGGAGCTGTTTTTT	CASSSLLNTGELFF
TRBV10-3	few	TRBJ2-1	TRBD1	TGTGCCATCAGTGAGCCGCGATTAAGACAGGGCGACGGTGAGCAGTTCTTC	CAISEPRLRQGDGEQFF
TRBV11-3	few	TRBJ1-1	-	TGTGCCAGCAGCTTAGATCGAGCAGGGCGGGAAGCTTTCTTT	CASSLDRAGREAFF
TRBV5-1	-	TRBJ1-1	-	TGCGCCAGCAGCCGTCGGGGGGCGTGGTTGGAAGCGGGCACTGAAGCTTTCTTT	CASSRRGAWLEAGTEAFF
TRBV4-2	-	TRBJ1-3	-	TGTGCCAGCAGCCAAGAAATCTCTGGAAACACCATATATTTT	CASSQEISGNTIYF
TRBV7-7	-	TRBJ2-5	-	TGTGCCAGCAGCTCGGGAACAGGGTTTGGGGAGACCCAGTACTTC	CASSSGTGFGETQYF
TRBV24-1	-	TRBJ1-2	-	TGTGCCACCAGTGACCGAGACAGGACTAACTATGGCTACACCTTC	CATSDRDRTNYGYTF
TRBV6-5	few	TRBJ2-1	TRBD2	TGTGCCAGCAGGACTAGCGGGGGCAATGAGCAGTTCTTC	CASRTSGGNEQFF
TRBV6-5	-	TRBJ2-3	TRBD2	TGTGCCAGCAGTTCCGGACTAGCGGGGAGTCAGGATACGCAGTATTTT	CASSSGLAGSQDTQYF
TRBV5-4	-	TRBJ2-5	-	TGTGCCAGCAGCGACCCCAGGGGGGTAGAGACCCAGTACTTC	CASSDPRGVETQYF
TRBV6-6	-	TRBJ2-1	TRBD2	TGTGCCAGCAGCTACAGCGGGGGGGCCGGCAATGAGCAGTTCTTC	CASSYSGGAGNEQFF
TRBV5-4	-	TRBJ1-3	TRBD1	TGTGCCAGCAGCTTGGCCGGGACAGGGGTCGCCACCATATATTTT	CASSLAGTGVATIYF
TRBV3-1/TRBV3-2	-	TRBJ1-2	-	TGTGCCAGCAGCCAAGATCGGTGGGTTGGCTACACCTTC	CASSQDRWVGYTF
TRBV7-7	-	TRBJ2-5	-	TGTGCCAGCAGCTTACAGCCCAACCAAGAGACCCAGTACTTC	CASSLQPNQETQYF
TRBV19	-	TRBJ1-5	-	TGTGCCAGTAGTATAGTTGCAGGGGGCAATCAGCCCCAGCATTTT	CASSIVAGGNQPQHF
TRBV5-1	-	TRBJ1-3	-	TGCGCCAGCAGACCCGACGGCAACTCTGGAAACACCATATATTTT	CASRPDGNSGNTIYF
TRBV23-1	few	TRBJ2-5	TRBD2	TGCGCCAGCAGTCATCCAGCCGGGGGACTAGCGGGCTTAGAGACCCAGTACTTC	CASSHPAGGLAGLETQYF
TRBV2	-	TRBJ1-2	-	TGTGCCAGCAGTGAGGGACTAGTAATTGGCTACACCTTC	CASSEGLVIGYTF
TRBV2	-	TRBJ2-2	TRBD2	TGTGCCAGCACCATGACTAGCCTTAACACCGGGGAGCTGTTTTTT	CASTMTSLNTGELFF
TRBV2	medium-sized	TRBJ1-1	-	TGTGCCAGCAGTACGAAGTCTGAAGCTTTCTTT	CASSTKSEAFF
TRBV19	-	TRBJ1-5	-	TGTGCCAGTAGTACACAGGGTACCCTTCAGCCCCAGCATTTT	CASSTQGTLQPQHF
TRBV5-1	-	TRBJ2-5	TRBD1	TGCGCCAGCAGCGTCACAGGGGACCAAGAGACCCAGTACTTC	CASSVTGDQETQYF
TRBV3-1/TRBV3-2	-	TRBJ1-1	-	TGTGCCAGCAGCCAAGTACGCAGGGGGAACACTGAAGCTTTCTTT	CASSQVRRGNTEAFF
TRBV10-3	-	TRBJ2-3	TRBD2	TGTGCCATCCGAGCGGGGGGCTGGGGAGATACGCAGTATTTT	CAIRAGGWGDTQYF
TRBV11-2	-	TRBJ2-1	TRBD2	TGTGCCAGCAGCCTTAGCGGGGACAACTACAATGAGCAGTTCTTC	CASSLSGDNYNEQFF
TRBV3-1/TRBV3-2	-	TRBJ1-5	-	TGTGCCAGCAGCCTTGGGACGGGTAGCAATCAGCCCCAGCATTTT	CASSLGTGSNQPQHF
TRBV19	few	TRBJ2-2	-	TGTGCCAGTATGGGACTTTTGAACACCGGGGAGCTGTTTTTT	CASMGLLNTGELFF
TRBV11-3	-	TRBJ2-5	-	TGTGCCAGCAGCAAAGGGGGAGTCGTGGAGACCCAGTACTTC	CASSKGGVVETQYF
TRBV27	few	TRBJ2-4	-	TGTGCCAGCAGTCCACGACAGGAGATAGCCAAAAACATTCAGTACTTC	CASSPRQEIAKNIQYF
TRBV3-1/TRBV3-2	-	TRBJ2-7	TRBD2	TGTGCCAGCAGCCTCGGACTAGCGGGGACCTACGAGCAGTACTTC	CASSLGLAGTYEQYF
TRBV2	-	TRBJ1-2	-	TGTGCCAGCAGTGAAAATACAGGAGACTATGGCTACACCTTC	CASSENTGDYGYTF
TRBV5-1	-	TRBJ2-5	-	TGCGCCAGCAGCCGACGGCCGATGGATGCACAAGAGACCCAGTACTTC	CASSRRPMDAQETQYF
TRBV19	-	TRBJ1-5	-	TGTGCCAGTAGTATGACAGTGGGGGGGCCCCAGCATTTT	CASSMTVGGPQHF